A selection of T cell receptor beta chains follows, all from one sample in a study of T cell responses to AZD1222 COVID-19 vaccine. The assay was immunoSEQ multiplex PCR, and TCRdb's table has in-frame clones only and misses some. Of 55,000 to 70,000 clones listed, approximately 92% were seen once; the top ten hold 6.1%. Here the sequenced sample was peripheral blood, taken 28 days after the second AZD1222 dose. The receptors here all came from an adult who received the AZD1222 COVID-19 vaccine. Each CDR3 is given with its conserved first and last residue. A D gene is named only where the DNA matches it firmly. Part of the rows lack a size; the others show once, few, many or a class for expanded clones.

d_call: NA; j_call: TRBJ1-5; v_call: TRBV6-5; clone_size: NA; cdr3_aa: CASSTGKNQPQHF; cdr3_nt: TGTGCCAGCAGTACGGGGAAGAATCAGCCCCAGCATTTT
d_call: TRBD1; j_call: TRBJ2-5; v_call: TRBV7-8; clone_size: NA; cdr3_aa: CASSLQDRGSETQYF; cdr3_nt: TGTGCCAGCAGCTTACAGGACAGGGGGTCGGAGACCCAGTACTTC
d_call: NA; j_call: TRBJ1-1; v_call: TRBV19; clone_size: NA; cdr3_aa: CASSRREVNTEAFF; cdr3_nt: TGTGCCAGTAGCCGTCGGGAAGTGAACACTGAAGCTTTCTTT
d_call: TRBD1; j_call: TRBJ1-1; v_call: TRBV5-1; clone_size: NA; cdr3_aa: CASSSGTGIMNTEAFF; cdr3_nt: TGCGCCAGCAGCTCCGGGACAGGGATAATGAACACTGAAGCTTTCTTT
d_call: TRBD2; j_call: TRBJ2-7; v_call: TRBV5-5; clone_size: NA; cdr3_aa: CASSPVVVAGAYEQYF; cdr3_nt: TGTGCCAGCAGCCCCGTGGTGGTAGCGGGAGCCTACGAGCAGTACTTC
d_call: TRBD2; j_call: TRBJ2-7; v_call: TRBV20-1; clone_size: NA; cdr3_aa: CSAGGSYF; cdr3_nt: TGCAGTGCGGGGGGGTCCTACTTC
d_call: TRBD1; j_call: TRBJ1-6; v_call: TRBV7-3; clone_size: NA; cdr3_aa: CASSLQGQGANSPLHF; cdr3_nt: TGTGCCAGCAGCCTGCAGGGGCAGGGGGCTAATTCACCCCTCCACTTT
d_call: TRBD1; j_call: TRBJ1-6; v_call: TRBV19; clone_size: NA; cdr3_aa: CASSTRDSSNSPLHF; cdr3_nt: TGTGCCAGTAGTACCCGGGACAGTTCTAATTCACCCCTCCACTTT
d_call: TRBD1; j_call: TRBJ2-7; v_call: TRBV5-8; clone_size: NA; cdr3_aa: CASSPGTGRYEQYF; cdr3_nt: TGTGCCAGCAGCCCCGGGACAGGGCGCTACGAGCAGTACTTC
d_call: NA; j_call: TRBJ2-7; v_call: TRBV9; clone_size: NA; cdr3_aa: CASSRGVGTYEQYF; cdr3_nt: TGTGCCAGCAGCAGGGGGGTGGGAACCTACGAGCAGTACTTC
d_call: NA; j_call: TRBJ2-7; v_call: TRBV6-5; clone_size: NA; cdr3_aa: CASSRTDRYEQYF; cdr3_nt: TGTGCCAGCAGTCGAACGGACCGCTACGAGCAGTACTTC
d_call: NA; j_call: TRBJ1-5; v_call: TRBV28; clone_size: NA; cdr3_aa: CASSSHGGEKPQHF; cdr3_nt: TGTGCCAGCAGTTCGCATGGGGGGGAAAAGCCCCAGCATTTT
d_call: NA; j_call: TRBJ1-6; v_call: TRBV6-5; clone_size: NA; cdr3_aa: CASSYSVVGVVSPLHF; cdr3_nt: TGTGCCAGCAGTTACTCGGTCGTTGGGGTAGTCTCACCCCTCCACTTT
d_call: TRBD2; j_call: TRBJ2-7; v_call: TRBV30; clone_size: NA; cdr3_aa: CAWSLGLAGAEQYF; cdr3_nt: TGTGCCTGGAGTCTGGGACTAGCGGGGGCAGAGCAGTACTTC
d_call: TRBD1; j_call: TRBJ1-1; v_call: TRBV30; clone_size: NA; cdr3_aa: CAWSVTTGGTEAFF; cdr3_nt: TGTGCCTGGAGTGTAACGACAGGGGGCACTGAAGCTTTCTTT
d_call: NA; j_call: TRBJ1-2; v_call: TRBV7-9; clone_size: NA; cdr3_aa: CASSLFYGYTF; cdr3_nt: TGTGCCAGCAGCTTATTTTATGGCTACACCTTC
d_call: NA; j_call: TRBJ2-1; v_call: TRBV5-1; clone_size: NA; cdr3_aa: CASSSQGPLYNEQFF; cdr3_nt: TGCGCCAGCAGCTCGCAGGGCCCCCTCTACAATGAGCAGTTCTTC
d_call: NA; j_call: TRBJ2-5; v_call: TRBV30; clone_size: NA; cdr3_aa: CAWSVTGETQYF; cdr3_nt: TGTGCCTGGAGTGTAACAGGGGAGACCCAGTACTTC
d_call: NA; j_call: TRBJ1-1; v_call: TRBV6-2/TRBV6-3; clone_size: NA; cdr3_aa: CASSYSQWAPSTEAFF; cdr3_nt: TGTGCCAGCAGTTACTCCCAGTGGGCACCCTCCACTGAAGCTTTCTTT
d_call: NA; j_call: TRBJ1-1; v_call: TRBV4-2; clone_size: NA; cdr3_aa: CASSQATGLNTEAFF; cdr3_nt: TGTGCCAGCAGCCAAGCGACAGGATTGAACACTGAAGCTTTCTTT
d_call: TRBD1; j_call: TRBJ1-2; v_call: TRBV6-5; clone_size: NA; cdr3_aa: CASSYSGQGDYGYTF; cdr3_nt: TGTGCCAGCAGTTACTCGGGTCAGGGGGACTATGGCTACACCTTC
d_call: NA; j_call: TRBJ2-7; v_call: TRBV6-5; clone_size: NA; cdr3_aa: CASSRDGRGSYEQYF; cdr3_nt: TGTGCCAGCAGTCGGGACGGCCGAGGGTCCTACGAGCAGTACTTC
d_call: TRBD1; j_call: TRBJ1-2; v_call: TRBV6-5; clone_size: NA; cdr3_aa: CASTRQGGKSYGYTF; cdr3_nt: TGTGCCAGCACTCGACAGGGAGGGAAGAGCTATGGCTACACCTTC
d_call: NA; j_call: TRBJ1-2; v_call: TRBV28; clone_size: NA; cdr3_aa: CASSPASLANYGYTF; cdr3_nt: TGTGCCAGCAGCCCCGCGTCGCTTGCTAACTATGGCTACACCTTC
d_call: NA; j_call: TRBJ1-1; v_call: TRBV3-1/TRBV3-2; clone_size: NA; cdr3_aa: CASSQEGTMNTEAFF; cdr3_nt: TGTGCCAGCAGCCAAGAAGGGACAATGAACACTGAAGCTTTCTTT
d_call: NA; j_call: TRBJ1-4; v_call: TRBV6-5; clone_size: NA; cdr3_aa: CASSYSSGTGGEKLFF; cdr3_nt: TGTGCCAGCAGTTACTCGTCTGGTACAGGAGGTGAAAAACTGTTTTTT
d_call: NA; j_call: TRBJ2-7; v_call: TRBV28; clone_size: NA; cdr3_aa: CASISPGQLLSYEQYF; cdr3_nt: TGTGCCAGCATCTCACCCGGACAGCTGTTATCCTACGAGCAGTACTTC
d_call: NA; j_call: TRBJ2-1; v_call: TRBV9; clone_size: NA; cdr3_aa: CASSTPNGGGSYNEQFF; cdr3_nt: TGTGCCAGCAGCACCCCAAACGGGGGAGGCTCCTACAATGAGCAGTTCTTC
d_call: NA; j_call: TRBJ2-7; v_call: TRBV19; clone_size: NA; cdr3_aa: CASSIMDSTYEQYF; cdr3_nt: TGTGCCAGTAGTATCATGGACAGCACCTACGAGCAGTACTTC
d_call: TRBD1; j_call: TRBJ2-6; v_call: TRBV4-1; clone_size: NA; cdr3_aa: CASSQYGTDYSGANVLTF; cdr3_nt: TGCGCCAGCAGCCAATACGGGACAGACTACTCTGGGGCCAACGTCCTGACTTTC
d_call: TRBD2; j_call: TRBJ2-7; v_call: TRBV12-5; clone_size: NA; cdr3_aa: CASGRGTSGGSYEQYF; cdr3_nt: TGTGCTAGTGGGCGCGGTACTAGCGGCGGTTCCTACGAGCAGTACTTC
d_call: TRBD1; j_call: TRBJ1-2; v_call: TRBV4-3; clone_size: NA; cdr3_aa: CASSPRTGPDYGYTF; cdr3_nt: TGCGCCAGCAGCCCTCGGACAGGTCCAGACTATGGCTACACCTTC
d_call: NA; j_call: TRBJ1-3; v_call: TRBV9; clone_size: NA; cdr3_aa: CASSVATGSSSGNTIYF; cdr3_nt: TGTGCCAGCAGCGTAGCTACAGGGAGTAGCTCTGGAAACACCATATATTTT
d_call: NA; j_call: TRBJ1-1; v_call: TRBV11-3; clone_size: NA; cdr3_aa: CASSSTAQIRDTEAFF; cdr3_nt: TGTGCCAGCAGCTCGACAGCCCAGATAAGGGACACTGAAGCTTTCTTT
d_call: NA; j_call: TRBJ2-7; v_call: TRBV3-1/TRBV3-2; clone_size: NA; cdr3_aa: CASGDEQYF; cdr3_nt: TGTGCCAGCGGAGACGAGCAGTACTTC
d_call: TRBD1; j_call: TRBJ1-6; v_call: TRBV9; clone_size: NA; cdr3_aa: CASSATGALSPLHF; cdr3_nt: TGTGCCAGCAGCGCGACAGGGGCCCTTTCACCCCTCCACTTT
d_call: TRBD1; j_call: TRBJ2-5; v_call: TRBV30; clone_size: NA; cdr3_aa: CAWGGQGASETQYF; cdr3_nt: TGTGCCTGGGGTGGACAGGGGGCCTCCGAGACCCAGTACTTC
d_call: NA; j_call: TRBJ1-3; v_call: TRBV7-9; clone_size: NA; cdr3_aa: CASSSAGAGNTIYF; cdr3_nt: TGTGCCAGCAGCTCAGCAGGGGCGGGAAACACCATATATTTT
d_call: TRBD1; j_call: TRBJ2-7; v_call: TRBV5-4; clone_size: NA; cdr3_aa: CASSPDRAHPVYEQYF; cdr3_nt: TGTGCCAGCAGCCCGGACAGGGCCCATCCGGTCTACGAGCAGTACTTC
d_call: NA; j_call: TRBJ1-6; v_call: TRBV30; clone_size: NA; cdr3_aa: CAWSVKADPSPLHF; cdr3_nt: TGTGCCTGGAGTGTTAAGGCAGACCCCTCACCCCTCCACTTT
d_call: TRBD1; j_call: TRBJ1-5; v_call: TRBV19; clone_size: NA; cdr3_aa: CASSNYRGRDQPQHF; cdr3_nt: TGTGCCAGTAGTAACTACAGGGGTCGGGATCAGCCCCAGCATTTT
d_call: TRBD1; j_call: TRBJ2-7; v_call: TRBV15; clone_size: once; cdr3_aa: CATSRNTHLTGSEQYF; cdr3_nt: TGTGCCACCAGCAGAAACACCCACCTGACAGGGAGTGAGCAGTACTTC